The next 30 T cell receptor beta chains were all read from a single sample in a study of blood T cell repertoires in COVID-19. Method: immunoSEQ multiplex PCR; TCRdb's copy keeps in-frame clones and lacks some. The sample yields 150,000 or so clones, more than 75% seen once. Sequencing used PBMCs or T cells enriched from blood (not recorded which). These receptors came from a woman in her 50s who had recovered from COVID-19.

V and J are TRBV6-1 and TRBJ2-7; the match to TRBD1 covers 7 bases. Germline CDR1 MNHNS, CDR2 SASEGT. J was trimmed by 1 base and V by 3 bases; bases with no gene match: 6. The CDR3 has 15 amino acids. CDR3 residues: CASSDRTGVSYEQYF. CDR3 DNA: TGTGCCAGCAGTGATCGGACAGGCGTTTCCTACGAGCAGTACTTC.

V is TRBV3-1 (or the pseudogene TRBV3-2) and J is TRBJ1-2; TRBD1 is a possible D gene (5 bases). V was shortened by 2 bases and J by 2 bases, with 12 bases between the two germline ends. Germline loops: CDR1 LGHDT, CDR2 YNNKEL (reference sequence). The length of the CDR3 is 15 residues. Written as DNA, the CDR3 is TGTGCCAGCAGCCAACTAGCGACAGCGAACTATGGCTACACCTTC. Translated, it gives CASSQLATANYGYTF.

This clone was detected ten times or more. The chain employs TRBV11-2 and TRBJ2-7; TRBD2 is a possible D gene (6 bases). This CDR3 comprises 17 residues. V was shortened by 0 bases and J by 3 bases, with 18 bases between the two germline ends. Germline V CDR1 and CDR2: SGHAT, FQNNGV. The CDR3 reads CASSLEAAASAGYEQYF. The CDR3 region has the DNA TGTGCCAGCAGCTTAGAAGCCGCGGCTAGCGCCGGCTACGAGCAGTACTTC.

In nucleotides, the CDR3 is TGTGCCACCAGTGATTTTAGGGACAGTTACAATGAGCAGTTCTTC. Translating gives CATSDFRDSYNEQFF. The chain has TRBV24-1 and TRBJ2-1; 7 bases are shared with TRBD1. Germline values: CDR1 KGHDR, CDR2 SFDVKD. This CDR3 spans 15 amino acids. V shed 1 base and J 4 bases; nucleotides not matched to a gene: 3.

The CDR3 loop is CASSLGPQGGNGLFF. The CDR3 nucleotides read TGCGCCAGCAGCTTGGGGCCGCAGGGGGGAAACGGACTGTTTTTT. This chain joins TRBV5-1 and TRBJ1-4; 7 bases align to TRBD1. V shed 0 bases, J shed 13 bases, and the junction held 12 bases outside the gene matches. Germline V gives CDR1 SGHRS, CDR2 YFSETQ. The CDR3 runs 15 residues.

The sample holds a few counts of this clone. The V and J genes are TRBV18 and TRBJ2-1, with 8 bases fitting TRBD2. This CDR3 is 17 amino acids long. Germline V CDR1 and CDR2: KGHSH, LQKENI. The ends lost 4 bases at V and 0 bases at J; junction bases unmatched: 8. Here the CDR3 DNA reads TGTGCCAGCTCACAGACTAGCGCGATTAGCTCCTACAATGAGCAGTTCTTC. Translation: CASSQTSAISSYNEQFF. Based on the CDR3 plus reference TRBV18 and TRBJ2-1, the full variable domain is NAGVMQNPRHLVRRRGQEARLRCSPMKGHSHVYWYRQLPEEGLKFMVYLQKENIIDESGMPKERFSAEFPKEGPSILRIQQVVRGDSAAYFCASSQTSAISSYNEQFFGPGTRLTVL.

The chain carries TRBV28 and TRBJ1-5; no firm D call. Germline V lookup: CDR1 MDHEN, CDR2 SYDVKM. Trimming cost V 7 bases and J 5 bases, with 15 bases left between them. The CDR3 is 14 residues long. In DNA, the CDR3 is TGTGCCAGCACCTCCTCCGAGGGATATCAGCCCCAGCATTTT. Translation: CASTSSEGYQPQHF.

This clone was counted between two and nine times. The CDR3: CASSVGGRGGDEQFF. The DNA for the CDR3 is TGTGCCAGCAGCGTAGGTGGACGGGGGGGAGATGAGCAGTTCTTC. This rearrangement joins TRBV9 to TRBJ2-1; 8 bases fit TRBD2. This CDR3 spans 15 amino acids. Per the germline V gene, CDR1 is SGDLS and CDR2 is YYNGEE. V was pared by 0 bases and J by 8 bases, with 7 bases of the junction left unmatched.

V and J are TRBV7-9 and TRBJ1-1; 7 bases fit TRBD1. Losses at the gene ends were 5 bases for V and 2 bases for J; bases not matched to a gene: 8. The CDR3 sequence is 15 residues long. Germline V gene data show CDR1 as SEHNR and CDR2 as FQNEAQ (reference sequence). CDR3 in amino acids: CASSPPGQINTEAFF. CDR3 in DNA: TGTGCCAGCAGCCCTCCGGGACAGATCAACACTGAAGCTTTCTTT. The whole variable domain, filled in from reference TRBV7-9 and TRBJ1-1, reads DTGVSQNPRHKITKRGQNVTFRCDPISEHNRLYWYRQTLGQGPEFLTYFQNEAQLEKSRLLSDRFSAERPKGSFSTLEIQRTEQGDSAMYLCASSPPGQINTEAFFGQGTRLTVV.

The chain joins TRBV24-1 to TRBJ2-3; 10 nucleotides align to TRBD2. CDR3 size: 16 residues. Trimming took 4 bases from V and 2 from J; bases not matched to a gene: 5. Per germline, CDR1 KGHDR and CDR2 SFDVKD. DNA for the CDR3: TGTGCCACCAGTGACCTTAGCGGGAGGCCCACAGATACGCAGTATTTT. It codes for CATSDLSGRPTDTQYF.

The chain uses TRBV9 and TRBJ1-1; 8 positions agree with TRBD1. The CDR3 covers 16 residues. The germline V gene encodes CDR1 SGDLS and CDR2 YYNGEE. The junction had 9 bases not matched to a gene; V was cut back by 1 base and J by 4 bases. As DNA, the CDR3 is TGTGCCAGCAGCGTATCTGACAGGGGAGGTGGCACTGAAGCTTTCTTT. The encoded protein is CASSVSDRGGGTEAFF.

The chain carries TRBV11-2 and TRBJ1-4, with no clear D. V lost 0 bases to trimming and J lost 7 bases, with 9 bases between them. Germline V gene data show CDR1 as SGHAT and CDR2 as FQNNGV. The length of the CDR3 is 14 residues. The CDR3 coding sequence is TGTGCCAGCAGCTTAGACACCTGGGCTGAAAAACTGTTTTTT. As protein: CASSLDTWAEKLFF. Together with reference TRBV11-2 and TRBJ1-4, the CDR3 gives the full variable domain: EAGVAQSPRYKIIEKRQSVAFWCNPISGHATLYWYQQILGQGPKLLIQFQNNGVVDDSQLPKDRFSAERLKGVDSTLKIQPAKLEDSAVYLCASSLDTWAEKLFFGSGTQLSVL.

This chain's CDR3 is CAWSPRGEQFF. Here the CDR3 DNA reads TGTGCCTGGAGTCCCCGCGGTGAGCAGTTCTTC. The chain employs TRBV30 and TRBJ2-1, with D uncertain. The CDR3 runs to 11 residues. Deletions cut 2 bases from V and 9 bases from J, with 8 bases between. Germline CDR1 and CDR2: GTSNPN and SVGIG (reference sequence).

The DNA for the CDR3 is TGTGCCAGCAGCTCGAGGACTAGCGGAACGCTCACAGATACGCAGTATTTT. Its translation: CASSSRTSGTLTDTQYF. The gene calls are TRBV11-3 and TRBJ2-3, with TRBD2 identical over 10 bases. V shed 4 bases and J 2 bases; nucleotides not matched to a gene: 9. Looked up from germline, CDR1 is SGHNT and CDR2 is YENEEA. The CDR3 covers 17 residues. Supplemented by reference TRBV11-3 and TRBJ2-3, the full variable domain reads EAGVVQSPRYKIIEKKQPVAFWCNPISGHNTLYWYLQNLGQGPELLIRYENEEAVDDSQLPKDRFSAERLKGVDSTLKIQPAELGDSAVYLCASSSRTSGTLTDTQYFGPGTRLTVL.

The chain employs TRBV5-1 and TRBJ1-3; 7 bases map to TRBD1. Looked up from germline, CDR1 is SGHRS and CDR2 is YFSETQ. V gave up 4 bases and J gave up 0 bases; unmatched junction bases: 10. The CDR3 runs 17 residues. CDR3 DNA: TGCGCCAGCAGCCCCCAGGGGGGACCCATCTCTGGAAACACCATATATTTT. Translation: CASSPQGGPISGNTIYF.

This chain uses TRBV28 with TRBJ2-7; 7 positions agree with TRBD2. There are 14 residues in the CDR3. Germline values: CDR1 MDHEN, CDR2 SYDVKM. V lost 7 bases, J lost 6 bases, and 12 bases stayed unmatched. The CDR3 here is CASIGGRATGEQYF. The CDR3 bases are TGTGCCAGCATAGGTGGGAGGGCAACGGGCGAGCAGTACTTC.

V is TRBV7-8 and J is TRBJ2-3; 12 bases align to TRBD2. Losses at the gene ends were 4 bases for V and 2 bases for J; bases not matched to a gene: 4. There are 16 residues in the CDR3. CDR1 and CDR2 from the germline V gene are SGHVS and FQNEAQ. The CDR3 DNA follows: TGTGCCAGCAGCTCACGACTAGCGGGAGTCACAGATACGCAGTATTTT. It translates to CASSSRLAGVTDTQYF.

The chain joins TRBV7-9 to TRBJ2-3; 7 bases align to TRBD2. The CDR3 consists of 17 residues. CDR1 SEHNR and CDR2 FQNEAQ come from the germline V gene (reference sequence). The V segment lost 4 bases and the J segment 0 bases; nucleotides outside the gene matches: 10. CDR3 nucleotide sequence: TGTGCCAGCAGCTCCCGCCTTTCCGGGAGGAGCACAGATACGCAGTATTTT. The encoded protein is CASSSRLSGRSTDTQYF.

The chain employs TRBV28 and TRBJ1-1, with 7 bases that match TRBD1. The CDR3 is 13 amino acids. The ends lost 6 bases at V and 3 bases at J; junction bases unmatched: 4. CDR1 is MDHEN, CDR2 SYDVKM, per germline. The CDR3 coding sequence is TGTGCCAGCAGCCGAACAGGGGACACTGAAGCTTTCTTT. Translating gives CASSRTGDTEAFF.

The CDR3 here is CATSDSDRNYEQYF. CDR3 DNA: TGTGCCACCAGTGATTCTGACAGAAACTACGAGCAGTACTTC. V usage is TRBV24-1 and J usage is TRBJ2-7; D may be TRBD1 (5 bases). With 2 bases removed from V and 3 bases from J, the gap between germline ends came to 10 bases. Germline values: CDR1 KGHDR, CDR2 SFDVKD. CDR3 length: 14 residues.

The chain employs TRBV30 and TRBJ1-1; D gene ambiguous. The CDR3 totals 16 residues. V lost 3 bases and J 6 bases, leaving 23 bases between the germline ends. Germline CDR1 GTSNPN, CDR2 SVGIG (reference sequence). The CDR3 loop reads CAWSAGVNQYGAEAFF. CDR3 sequence (DNA): TGTGCCTGGAGCGCCGGGGTCAATCAATATGGCGCTGAAGCTTTCTTT.

J is TRBJ2-1 and V is TRBV6-2 or TRBV6-3, with a tentative D call TRBD1 (6 bases). The CDR3 consists of 16 residues. V lost 5 bases to trimming and J lost 3 bases, with 17 bases between them. The germline gives CDR1 MNHEY, CDR2 SVGEGT. The CDR3 is CASSTYGGVVYNEQFF. The CDR3 nucleotides are TGTGCCAGCAGTACCTATGGGGGCGTTGTCTACAATGAGCAGTTCTTC.

V and J are TRBV23-1 and TRBJ1-2, with D possibly matching TRBD1 (5 bases). TRBV23-1 is placed among ORFs of uncertain function. The CDR3 extends over 15 amino acids. Trimming stripped 8 bases from V and 2 bases from J, with 18 bases between. CDR3 in DNA: TGCGCCAGCCCAAACTCAGGGTCTAGGAACTATGGCTACACCTTC. Its translation is CASPNSGSRNYGYTF.

Concerning this clone: A junction boundary mismatches the germline segment, possibly from a read error. Other nucleotide sequences from this sample produce the same CDR3. The chain combines TRBV25-1 with TRBJ1-4; D uncertain. The germline V gene encodes CDR1 MGHDK and CDR2 SYGVNS. There are 10 residues in the CDR3. The CDR3 sequence: CASGREKLFF. The CDR3 region has the DNA TGCGCCAGCGGGCGTGAAAAACTGTTTTTT.

The chain combines TRBV9 with TRBJ1-4, with D hard to call. The V and J ends lost 4 bases and 1 base respectively, with 8 bases between them. The CDR3 consists of 14 residues. CDR1 SGDLS and CDR2 YYNGEE come from the germline V gene. The CDR3 region has the DNA TGTGCCAGCAGCCGGGAGCAAACTAATGAAAAACTGTTTTTT. Its translation: CASSREQTNEKLFF.

The gene calls are TRBV28 and TRBJ2-3, with D tentatively TRBD1 (6 bases). Germline CDR1 MDHEN, CDR2 SYDVKM. V lost 5 bases, J lost 7 bases, and 16 bases lay in between. The CDR3 runs 14 residues. CDR3 nucleotide sequence: TGTGCCAGCAGTCCCCCCCGCAGGGGTCATACGCAGTATTTT. It codes for CASSPPRRGHTQYF.

The chain couples TRBV27 to TRBJ2-7; 10 bases fit TRBD1. Germline V gene sequence: CDR1 MNHEY, CDR2 SMNVEV (reference sequence). The J segment lost 5 bases and the V segment lost 7 bases, leaving 11 bases of the junction unmatched. The CDR3 contains 15 residues. The CDR3 coding sequence is TGTGCCAGCAAAACTGGGACGGGACAGGGGAACGAGCAGTACTTC. Encoded protein: CASKTGTGQGNEQYF.

The table lists this clone with a count of one. The genes are TRBV3-1 (or the pseudogene TRBV3-2) and TRBJ2-7; 10 positions match TRBD2. Per the germline V gene, CDR1 is LGHDT and CDR2 is YNNKEL (reference sequence). With 0 bases clipped from V and 9 bases from J, the junction kept 17 bases outside the gene matches. CDR3 size: 18 residues. The CDR3 coding sequence is TGTGCCAGCAGCCAAGATTTCGGGCCTAGCGGGAGACGCTTCTGGCAGTACTTC. Amino acids: CASSQDFGPSGRRFWQYF.

CDR3 DNA sequence: TGTGCCAGCAGTTTTAGACAGAACCAAGAGACCCAGTACTTC. Translated: CASSFRQNQETQYF. The chain employs TRBV5-4 and TRBJ2-5; possibly TRBD1 for D (5 bases). This CDR3 contains 14 residues. V was cut by 5 bases and J by 0 bases, with 11 bases left in between. Germline CDR1 and CDR2: SGHNT and YYREEE (reference sequence).

The J gene is TRBJ1-1, the V gene TRBV28; D gene uncertain. The CDR3 contains 14 residues. With 5 bases removed from V and 3 bases from J, the gap between germline ends came to 13 bases. CDR1 and CDR2 from the germline V gene are MDHEN and SYDVKM. CDR3 sequence (DNA): TGTGCCAGCAGTGCCCTCGTCAGTCACACTGAAGCTTTCTTT. This sequence encodes CASSALVSHTEAFF. Full variable domain (outside the CDR3, taken from reference TRBV28 and TRBJ1-1): DVKVTQSSRYLVKRTGEKVFLECVQDMDHENMFWYRQDPGLGLRLIYFSYDVKMKEKGDIPEGYSVSREKKERFSLILESASTNQTSMYLCASSALVSHTEAFFGQGTRLTVV.